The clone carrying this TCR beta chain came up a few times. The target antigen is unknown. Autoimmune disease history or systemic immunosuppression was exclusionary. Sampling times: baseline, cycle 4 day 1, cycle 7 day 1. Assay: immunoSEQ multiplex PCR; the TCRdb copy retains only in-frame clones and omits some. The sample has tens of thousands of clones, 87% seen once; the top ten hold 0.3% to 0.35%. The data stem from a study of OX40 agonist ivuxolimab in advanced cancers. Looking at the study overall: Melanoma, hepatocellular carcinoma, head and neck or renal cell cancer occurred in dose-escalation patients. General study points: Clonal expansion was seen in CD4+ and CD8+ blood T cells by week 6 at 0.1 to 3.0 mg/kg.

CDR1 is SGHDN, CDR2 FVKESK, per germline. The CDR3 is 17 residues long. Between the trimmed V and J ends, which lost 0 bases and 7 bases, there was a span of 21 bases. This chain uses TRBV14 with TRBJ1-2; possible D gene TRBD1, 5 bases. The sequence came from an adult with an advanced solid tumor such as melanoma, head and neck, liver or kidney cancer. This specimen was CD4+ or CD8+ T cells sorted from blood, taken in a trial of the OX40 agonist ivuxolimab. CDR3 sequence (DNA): TGTGCCAGCAGCCAAGATTTAGACAGCAGCAGGTTTCTTGGCTACACCTTC. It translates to CASSQDLDSSRFLGYTF.